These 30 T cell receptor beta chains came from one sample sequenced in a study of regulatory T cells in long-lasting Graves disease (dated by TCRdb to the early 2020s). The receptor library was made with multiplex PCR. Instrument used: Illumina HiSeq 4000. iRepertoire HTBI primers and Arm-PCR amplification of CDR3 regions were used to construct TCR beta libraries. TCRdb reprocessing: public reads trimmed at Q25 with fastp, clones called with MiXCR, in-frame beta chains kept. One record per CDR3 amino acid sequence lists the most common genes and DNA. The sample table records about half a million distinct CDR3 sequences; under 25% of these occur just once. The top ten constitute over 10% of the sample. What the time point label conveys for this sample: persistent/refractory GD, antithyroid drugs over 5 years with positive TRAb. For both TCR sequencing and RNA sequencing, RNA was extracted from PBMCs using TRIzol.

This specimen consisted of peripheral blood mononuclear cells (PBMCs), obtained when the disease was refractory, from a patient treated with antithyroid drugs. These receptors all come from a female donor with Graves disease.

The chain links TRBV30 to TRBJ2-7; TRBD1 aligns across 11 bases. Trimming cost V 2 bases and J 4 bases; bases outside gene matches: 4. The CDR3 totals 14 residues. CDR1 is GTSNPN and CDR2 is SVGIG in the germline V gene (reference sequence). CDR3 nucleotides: TGTGCCTGGAGTTCAGGGACAGGGGGTTACGAGCAGTACTTC. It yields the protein CAWSSGTGGYEQYF.

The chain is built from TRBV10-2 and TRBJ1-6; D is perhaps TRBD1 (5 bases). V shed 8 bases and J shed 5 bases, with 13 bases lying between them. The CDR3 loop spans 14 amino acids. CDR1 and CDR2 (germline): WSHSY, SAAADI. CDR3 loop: CASDTGTDNSPLHF. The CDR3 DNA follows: TGCGCCAGCGATACCGGGACGGATAATTCACCCCTCCACTTT.

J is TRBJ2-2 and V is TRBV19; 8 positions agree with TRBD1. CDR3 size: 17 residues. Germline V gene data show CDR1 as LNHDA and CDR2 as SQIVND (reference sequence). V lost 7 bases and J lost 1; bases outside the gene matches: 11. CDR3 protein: CASNSGGGGLNTGELFF. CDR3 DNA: TGTGCCAGTAACTCAGGGGGCGGAGGATTGAACACCGGGGAGCTGTTTTTT.

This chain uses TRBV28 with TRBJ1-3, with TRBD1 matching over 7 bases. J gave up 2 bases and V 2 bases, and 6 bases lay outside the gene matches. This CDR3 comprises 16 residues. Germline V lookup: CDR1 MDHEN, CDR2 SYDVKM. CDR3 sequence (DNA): TGTGCCAGCAGTTTACCGGAACAGGGGACTGGAAACACCATATATTTT. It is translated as CASSLPEQGTGNTIYF.

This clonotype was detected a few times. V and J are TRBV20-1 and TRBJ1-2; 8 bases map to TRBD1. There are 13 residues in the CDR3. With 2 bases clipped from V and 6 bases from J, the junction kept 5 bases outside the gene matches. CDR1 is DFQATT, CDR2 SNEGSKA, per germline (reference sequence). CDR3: CSARTQGVDGYTF. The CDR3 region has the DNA TGCAGTGCTAGAACACAGGGGGTCGATGGCTACACCTTC.

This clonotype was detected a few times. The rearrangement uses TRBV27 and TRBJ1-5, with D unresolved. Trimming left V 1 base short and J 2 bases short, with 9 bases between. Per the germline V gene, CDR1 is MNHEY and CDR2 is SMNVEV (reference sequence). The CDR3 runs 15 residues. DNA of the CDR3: TGTGCCAGCAGTTTATGGGGTCAAGGCAATCAGCCCCAGCATTTT. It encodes CASSLWGQGNQPQHF.

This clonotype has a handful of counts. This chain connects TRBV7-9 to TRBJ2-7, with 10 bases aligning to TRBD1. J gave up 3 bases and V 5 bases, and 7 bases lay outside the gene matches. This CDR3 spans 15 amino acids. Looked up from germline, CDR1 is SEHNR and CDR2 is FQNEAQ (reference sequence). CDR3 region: CASSPGTGVNYEQYF. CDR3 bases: TGTGCCAGCAGCCCGGGGACAGGGGTAAACTACGAGCAGTACTTC.

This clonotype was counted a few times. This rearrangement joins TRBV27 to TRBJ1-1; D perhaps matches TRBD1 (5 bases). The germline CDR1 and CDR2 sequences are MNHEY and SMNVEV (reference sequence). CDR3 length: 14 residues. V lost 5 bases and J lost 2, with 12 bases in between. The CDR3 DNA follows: TGTGCCAGCAGTGAGGGGTTGCGTAACACTGAAGCTTTCTTT. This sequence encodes CASSEGLRNTEAFF.

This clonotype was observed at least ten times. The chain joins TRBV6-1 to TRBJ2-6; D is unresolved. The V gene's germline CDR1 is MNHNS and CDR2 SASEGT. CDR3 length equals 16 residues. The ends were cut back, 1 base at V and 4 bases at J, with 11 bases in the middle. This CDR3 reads CASSEGRARGANVLTF. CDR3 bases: TGTGCCAGCAGTGAAGGTCGGGCAAGGGGGGCCAACGTCCTGACTTTC.

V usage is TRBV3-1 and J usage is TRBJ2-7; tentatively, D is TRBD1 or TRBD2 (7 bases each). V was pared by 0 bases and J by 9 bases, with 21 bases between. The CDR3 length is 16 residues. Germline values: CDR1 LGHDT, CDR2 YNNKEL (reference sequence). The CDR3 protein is CASSQEGEGAVTGQYF. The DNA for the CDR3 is TGTGCCAGCAGCCAAGAAGGGGAGGGGGCGGTTACCGGGCAGTACTTC.

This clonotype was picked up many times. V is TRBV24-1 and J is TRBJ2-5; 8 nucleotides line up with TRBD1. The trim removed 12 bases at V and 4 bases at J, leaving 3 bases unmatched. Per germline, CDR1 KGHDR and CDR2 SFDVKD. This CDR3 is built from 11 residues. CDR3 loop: CAAGTGETQYF. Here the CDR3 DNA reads TGTGCCGCCGGGACAGGAGAGACCCAGTACTTC.

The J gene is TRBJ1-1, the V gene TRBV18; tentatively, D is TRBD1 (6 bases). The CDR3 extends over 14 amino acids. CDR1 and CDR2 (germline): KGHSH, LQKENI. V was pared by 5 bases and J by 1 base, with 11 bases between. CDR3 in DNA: TGTGCCAGCTCAGGGGACACCGCGAACACTGAAGCTTTCTTT. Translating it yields CASSGDTANTEAFF.

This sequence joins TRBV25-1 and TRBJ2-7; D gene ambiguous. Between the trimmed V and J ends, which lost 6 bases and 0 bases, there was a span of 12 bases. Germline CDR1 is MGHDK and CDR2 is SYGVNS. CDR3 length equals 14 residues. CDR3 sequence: CASSWSRNSYEQYF. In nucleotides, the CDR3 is TGTGCCAGCAGCTGGAGCCGCAACTCCTACGAGCAGTACTTC.

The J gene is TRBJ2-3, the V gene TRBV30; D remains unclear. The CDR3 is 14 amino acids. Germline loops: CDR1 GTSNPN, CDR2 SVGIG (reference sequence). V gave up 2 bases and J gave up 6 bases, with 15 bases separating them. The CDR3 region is CAWSFLDAVDTQYF. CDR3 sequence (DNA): TGTGCCTGGAGTTTTCTTGACGCCGTCGATACGCAGTATTTT.

The CDR3 DNA follows: TGCGCCAGCAGCCAGAAGACAGGCGTAAACACTGAAGCTTTCTTT. Translating it yields CASSQKTGVNTEAFF. The V and J genes are TRBV4-1 and TRBJ1-1; a possible D gene is TRBD1 (6 bases). Per germline, CDR1 MGHRA and CDR2 YSYEKL. Trimming removed 3 bases from V and 2 bases from J, with 13 bases in between. The CDR3 length is 15 residues.

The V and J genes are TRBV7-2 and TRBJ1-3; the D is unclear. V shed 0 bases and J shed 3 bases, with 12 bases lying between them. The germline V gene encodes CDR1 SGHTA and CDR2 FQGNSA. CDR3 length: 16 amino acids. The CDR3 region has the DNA TGTGCCAGCAGCTTAGCCCGGCTAGCGAGTGGAAACACCATATATTTT. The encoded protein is CASSLARLASGNTIYF. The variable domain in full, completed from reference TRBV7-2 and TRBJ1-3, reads GAGVSQSPSNKVTEKGKDVELRCDPISGHTALYWYRQSLGQGLEFLIYFQGNSAPDKSGLPSDRFSAERTGGSVSTLTIQRTQQEDSAVYLCASSLARLASGNTIYFGEGSWLTVV.

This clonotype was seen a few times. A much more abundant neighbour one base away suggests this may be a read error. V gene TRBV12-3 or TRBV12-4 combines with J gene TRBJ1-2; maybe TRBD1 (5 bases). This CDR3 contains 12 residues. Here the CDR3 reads CASSFRGYGHTF. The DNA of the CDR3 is TGTGCCAGCAGCTTTCGGGGCTATGGCCACACCTTC.

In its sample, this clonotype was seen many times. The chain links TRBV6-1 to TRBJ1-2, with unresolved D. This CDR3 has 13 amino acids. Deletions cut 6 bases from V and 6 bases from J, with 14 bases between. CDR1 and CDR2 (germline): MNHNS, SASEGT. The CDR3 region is CASSWEGNDGYTF. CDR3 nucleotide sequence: TGTGCCAGCAGCTGGGAAGGGAATGATGGCTACACCTTC.

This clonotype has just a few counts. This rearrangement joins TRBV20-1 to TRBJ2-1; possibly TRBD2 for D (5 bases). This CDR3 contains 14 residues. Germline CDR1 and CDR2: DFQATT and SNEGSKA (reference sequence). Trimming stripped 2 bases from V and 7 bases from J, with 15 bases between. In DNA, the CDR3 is TGCAGTGCTAGATCCGGAGGTCTGGGAAATGAGCAGTTCTTC. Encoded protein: CSARSGGLGNEQFF.

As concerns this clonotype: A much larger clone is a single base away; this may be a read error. CDR3 residues: CASSFPRIGGEAFF. CDR3 DNA sequence: TGTGCCAGCAGTTTCCCGAGGATAGGGGGGGAAGCTTTCTTT. The chain recombines TRBV28 with TRBJ1-1; D is possibly TRBD1 (6 bases). V lost 3 bases to trimming and J lost 8 bases, with 16 bases between them. The germline V gene has CDR1 MDHEN and CDR2 SYDVKM. The CDR3 sequence is 14 residues long.

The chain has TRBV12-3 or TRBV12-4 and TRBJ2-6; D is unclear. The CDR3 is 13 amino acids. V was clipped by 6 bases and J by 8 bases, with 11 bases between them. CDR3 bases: TGTGCCAGCAGGGATCCAGAATCCAACGTCCTGACTTTC. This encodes CASRDPESNVLTF.

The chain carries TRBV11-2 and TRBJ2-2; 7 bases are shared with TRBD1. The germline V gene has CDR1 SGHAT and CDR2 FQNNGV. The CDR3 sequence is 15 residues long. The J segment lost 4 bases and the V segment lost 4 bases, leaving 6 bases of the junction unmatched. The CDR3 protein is CASSSVQGSTGELFF. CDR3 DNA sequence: TGTGCCAGCAGCTCGGTACAGGGGAGCACCGGGGAGCTGTTTTTT.

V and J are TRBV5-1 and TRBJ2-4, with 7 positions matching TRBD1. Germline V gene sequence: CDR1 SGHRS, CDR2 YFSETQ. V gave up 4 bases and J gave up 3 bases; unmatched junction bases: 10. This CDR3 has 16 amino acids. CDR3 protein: CASSGRTGANKNIQYF. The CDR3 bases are TGCGCCAGCAGCGGACGGACAGGAGCAAACAAAAACATTCAGTACTTC.

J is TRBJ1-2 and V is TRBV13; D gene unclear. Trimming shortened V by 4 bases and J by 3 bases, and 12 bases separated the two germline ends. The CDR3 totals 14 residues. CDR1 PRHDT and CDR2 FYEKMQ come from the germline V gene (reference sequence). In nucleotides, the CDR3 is TGTGCCAGCAGCTCTGACTCTGAGTACTATGGCTACACCTTC. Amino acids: CASSSDSEYYGYTF.

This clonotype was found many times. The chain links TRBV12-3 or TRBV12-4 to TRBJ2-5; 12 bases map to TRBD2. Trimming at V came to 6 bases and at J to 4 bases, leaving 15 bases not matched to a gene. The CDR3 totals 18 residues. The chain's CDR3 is CASRTRDPTSGSIETQYF. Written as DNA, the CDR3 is TGTGCCAGCAGGACTAGGGACCCGACTAGCGGGAGTATAGAGACCCAGTACTTC.

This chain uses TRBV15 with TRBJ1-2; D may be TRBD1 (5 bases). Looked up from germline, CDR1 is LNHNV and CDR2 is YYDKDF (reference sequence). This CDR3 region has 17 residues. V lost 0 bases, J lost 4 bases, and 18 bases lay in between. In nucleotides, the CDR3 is TGTGCCACCAGCAGAGATAAAGGGGCAGGGAGAAGCTATGGCTACACCTTC. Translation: CATSRDKGAGRSYGYTF.

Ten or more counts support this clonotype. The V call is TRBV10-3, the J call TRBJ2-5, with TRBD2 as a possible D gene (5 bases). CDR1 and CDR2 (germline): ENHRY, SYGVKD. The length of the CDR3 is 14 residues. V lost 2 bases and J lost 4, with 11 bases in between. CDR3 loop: CAISEGGYGETQYF. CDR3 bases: TGTGCCATCAGTGAGGGAGGCTATGGAGAGACCCAGTACTTC.

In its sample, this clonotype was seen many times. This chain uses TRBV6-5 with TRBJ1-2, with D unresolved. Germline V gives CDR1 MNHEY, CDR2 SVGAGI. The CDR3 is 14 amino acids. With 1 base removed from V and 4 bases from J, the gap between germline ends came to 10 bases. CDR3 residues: CASSYWAGPYGYTF. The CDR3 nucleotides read TGTGCCAGCAGTTACTGGGCAGGTCCCTATGGCTACACCTTC.

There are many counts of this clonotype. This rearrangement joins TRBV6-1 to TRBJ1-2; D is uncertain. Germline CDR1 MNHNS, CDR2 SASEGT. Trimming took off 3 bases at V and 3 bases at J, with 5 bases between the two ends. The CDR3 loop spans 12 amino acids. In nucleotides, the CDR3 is TGTGCCAGCAGTGAGATCGACTATGGCTACACCTTC. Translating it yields CASSEIDYGYTF.

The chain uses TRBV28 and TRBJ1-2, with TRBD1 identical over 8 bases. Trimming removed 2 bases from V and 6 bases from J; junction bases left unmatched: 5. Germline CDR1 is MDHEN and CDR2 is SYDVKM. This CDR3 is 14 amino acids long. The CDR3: CASSLQAGGDGYTF. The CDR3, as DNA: TGTGCCAGCAGTTTACAAGCAGGGGGCGATGGCTACACCTTC.